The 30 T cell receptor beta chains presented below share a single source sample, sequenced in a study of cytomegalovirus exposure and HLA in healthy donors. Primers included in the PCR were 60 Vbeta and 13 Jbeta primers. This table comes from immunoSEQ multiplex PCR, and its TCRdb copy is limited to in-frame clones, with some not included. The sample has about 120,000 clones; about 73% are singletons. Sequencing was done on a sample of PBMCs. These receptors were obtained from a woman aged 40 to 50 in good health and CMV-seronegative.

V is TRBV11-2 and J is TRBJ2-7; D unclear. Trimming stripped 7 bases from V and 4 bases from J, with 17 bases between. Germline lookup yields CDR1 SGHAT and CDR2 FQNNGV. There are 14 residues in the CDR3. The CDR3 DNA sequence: TGTGCCAGCACACTGCGGCAGAGCCCTTACGAGCAGTACTTC. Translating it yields CASTLRQSPYEQYF.

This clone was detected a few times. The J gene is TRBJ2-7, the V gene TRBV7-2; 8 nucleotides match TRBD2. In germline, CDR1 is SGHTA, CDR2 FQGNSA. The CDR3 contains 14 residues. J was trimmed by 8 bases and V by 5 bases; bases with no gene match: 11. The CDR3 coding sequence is TGTGCCAGCAGCGAGAGCGGGGGTCCCTCCCAGCAGTACTTC. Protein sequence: CASSESGGPSQQYF.

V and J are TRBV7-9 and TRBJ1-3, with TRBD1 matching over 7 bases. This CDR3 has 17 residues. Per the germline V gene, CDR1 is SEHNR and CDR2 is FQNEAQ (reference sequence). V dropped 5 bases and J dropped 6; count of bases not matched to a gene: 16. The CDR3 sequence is CASSRNKGGAGENTIYF. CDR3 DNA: TGTGCCAGCAGCCGGAATAAAGGGGGCGCGGGCGAAAACACCATATATTTT.

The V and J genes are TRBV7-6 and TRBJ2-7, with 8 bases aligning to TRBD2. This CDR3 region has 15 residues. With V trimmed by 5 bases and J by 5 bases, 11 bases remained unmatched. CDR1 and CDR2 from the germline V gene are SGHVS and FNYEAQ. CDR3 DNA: TGTGCCAGCAGCACCCGGGGGGGTGACCGAGACGAGCAGTACTTC. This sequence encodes CASSTRGGDRDEQYF.

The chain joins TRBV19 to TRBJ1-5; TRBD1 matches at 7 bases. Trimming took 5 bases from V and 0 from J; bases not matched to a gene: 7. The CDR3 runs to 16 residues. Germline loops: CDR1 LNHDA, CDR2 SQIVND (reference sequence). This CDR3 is CASSVTGVLSNQPQHF. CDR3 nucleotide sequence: TGTGCCAGTAGTGTCACAGGGGTTCTTAGCAATCAGCCCCAGCATTTT.

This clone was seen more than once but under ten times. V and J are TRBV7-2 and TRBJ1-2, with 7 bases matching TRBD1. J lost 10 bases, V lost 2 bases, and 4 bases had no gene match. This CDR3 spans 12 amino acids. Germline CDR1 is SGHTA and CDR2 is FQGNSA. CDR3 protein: CASSLPGTDYTF. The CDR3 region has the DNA TGTGCCAGCAGCTTACCCGGGACAGACTACACCTTC. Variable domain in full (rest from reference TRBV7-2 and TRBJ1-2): GAGVSQSPSNKVTEKGKDVELRCDPISGHTALYWYRQSLGQGLEFLIYFQGNSAPDKSGLPSDRFSAERTGGSVSTLTIQRTQQEDSAVYLCASSLPGTDYTFGSGTRLTVV.

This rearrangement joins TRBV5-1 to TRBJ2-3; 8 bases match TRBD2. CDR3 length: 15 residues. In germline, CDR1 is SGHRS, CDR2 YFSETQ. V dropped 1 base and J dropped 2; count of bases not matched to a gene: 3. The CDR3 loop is CASSLSGGYTDTQYF. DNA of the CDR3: TGCGCCAGCAGCTTGTCGGGGGGGTACACAGATACGCAGTATTTT.

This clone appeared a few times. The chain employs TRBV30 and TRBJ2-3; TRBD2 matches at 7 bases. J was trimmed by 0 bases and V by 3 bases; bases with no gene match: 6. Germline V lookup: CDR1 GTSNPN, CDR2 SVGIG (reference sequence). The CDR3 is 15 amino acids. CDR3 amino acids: CAWRSSGPSTDTQYF. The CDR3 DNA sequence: TGTGCCTGGAGAAGTAGCGGGCCTAGCACAGATACGCAGTATTTT.

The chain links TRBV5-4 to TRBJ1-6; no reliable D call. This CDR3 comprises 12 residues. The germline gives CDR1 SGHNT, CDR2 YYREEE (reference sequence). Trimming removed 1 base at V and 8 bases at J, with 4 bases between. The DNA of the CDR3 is TGTGCCAGCAGCTTGCCTGATTCACCCCTCCACTTT. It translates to CASSLPDSPLHF. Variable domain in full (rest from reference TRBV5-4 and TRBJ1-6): ETGVTQSPTHLIKTRGQQVTLRCSSQSGHNTVSWYQQALGQGPQFIFQYYREEENGRGNFPPRFSGLQFPNYSSELNVNALELDDSALYLCASSLPDSPLHFGNGTRLTVT.

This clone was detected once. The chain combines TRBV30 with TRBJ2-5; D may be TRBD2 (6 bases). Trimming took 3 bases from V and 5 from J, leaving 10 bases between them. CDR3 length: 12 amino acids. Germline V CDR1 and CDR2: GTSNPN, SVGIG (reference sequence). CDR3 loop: CAWRGSGETQYF. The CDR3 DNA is TGTGCCTGGAGGGGGAGCGGGGAGACCCAGTACTTC.

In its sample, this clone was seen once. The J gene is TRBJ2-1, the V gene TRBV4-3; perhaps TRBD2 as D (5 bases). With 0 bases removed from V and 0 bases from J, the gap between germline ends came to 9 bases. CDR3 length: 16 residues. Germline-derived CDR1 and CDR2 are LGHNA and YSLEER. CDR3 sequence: CASSQDIASSYNEQFF. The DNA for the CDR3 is TGCGCCAGCAGCCAAGACATAGCGAGCTCCTACAATGAGCAGTTCTTC.

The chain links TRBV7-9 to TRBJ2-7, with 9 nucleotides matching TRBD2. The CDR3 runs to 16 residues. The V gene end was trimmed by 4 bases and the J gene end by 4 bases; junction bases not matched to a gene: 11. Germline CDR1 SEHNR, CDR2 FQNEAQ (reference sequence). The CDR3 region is CASSSEERGLAYEQYF. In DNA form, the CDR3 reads TGTGCCAGCAGCTCAGAGGAACGGGGACTAGCATACGAGCAGTACTTC.

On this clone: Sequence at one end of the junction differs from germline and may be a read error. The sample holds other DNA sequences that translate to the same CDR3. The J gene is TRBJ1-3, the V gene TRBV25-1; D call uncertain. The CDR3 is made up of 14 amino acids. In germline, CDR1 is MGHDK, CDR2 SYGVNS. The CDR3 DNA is TGCGCCAGCTCACCGGGAGGTCCTGGAAACACCATATATTTT. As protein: CASSPGGPGNTIYF. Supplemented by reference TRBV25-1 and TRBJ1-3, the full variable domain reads EADIYQTPRYLVIGTGKKITLECSQTMGHDKMYWYQQDPGMELHLIHYSYGVNSTEKGDLSSESTVSRIRTEHFPLTLESARPSHTSQYLCASSPGGPGNTIYFGEGSWLTVV.

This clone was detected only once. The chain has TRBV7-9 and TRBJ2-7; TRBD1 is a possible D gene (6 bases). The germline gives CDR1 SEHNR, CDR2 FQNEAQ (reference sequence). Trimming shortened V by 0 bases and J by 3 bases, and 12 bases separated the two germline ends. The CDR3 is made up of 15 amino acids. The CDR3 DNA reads TGTGCCAGCAGCTTAGCGTGGGACATTAACTACGAGCAGTACTTC. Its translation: CASSLAWDINYEQYF. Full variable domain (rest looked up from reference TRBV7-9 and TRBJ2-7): DTGVSQNPRHKITKRGQNVTFRCDPISEHNRLYWYRQTLGQGPEFLTYFQNEAQLEKSRLLSDRFSAERPKGSFSTLEIQRTEQGDSAMYLCASSLAWDINYEQYFGPGTRLTVT.

CDR3 sequence: CASTRLGGGPVEQYF. Written as DNA, the CDR3 is TGTGCCAGCACCCGGTTAGGGGGGGGGCCCGTCGAGCAGTACTTC. J is TRBJ2-7 and V is TRBV27; weak D call: TRBD2 (7 bases). The CDR3 totals 15 residues. Trimming pared 7 bases from V and 6 bases from J, leaving 22 bases between. CDR1 MNHEY and CDR2 SMNVEV come from the germline V gene (reference sequence).

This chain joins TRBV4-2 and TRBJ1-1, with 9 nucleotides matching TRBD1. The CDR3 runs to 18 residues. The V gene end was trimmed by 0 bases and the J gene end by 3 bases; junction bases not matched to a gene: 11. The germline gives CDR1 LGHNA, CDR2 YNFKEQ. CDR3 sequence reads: CASSQEFVQGAGYTEAFF. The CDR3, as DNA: TGTGCCAGCAGCCAAGAGTTTGTACAGGGGGCAGGGTACACTGAAGCTTTCTTT.

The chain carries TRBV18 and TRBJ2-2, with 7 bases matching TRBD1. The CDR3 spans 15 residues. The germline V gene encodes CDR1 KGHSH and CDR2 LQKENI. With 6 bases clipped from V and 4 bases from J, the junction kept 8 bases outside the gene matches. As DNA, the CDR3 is TGTGCCAGCTCTTCCCCGGGACAGACCACCGGGGAGCTGTTTTTT. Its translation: CASSSPGQTTGELFF.

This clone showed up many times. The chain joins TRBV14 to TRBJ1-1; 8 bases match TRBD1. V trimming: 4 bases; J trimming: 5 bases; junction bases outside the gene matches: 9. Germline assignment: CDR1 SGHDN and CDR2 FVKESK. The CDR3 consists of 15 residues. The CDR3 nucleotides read TGTGCCAGCAGCCCCCGGACAGGGTGGGAAACTGAAGCTTTCTTT. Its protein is CASSPRTGWETEAFF. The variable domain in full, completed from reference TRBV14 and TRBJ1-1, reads EAGVTQFPSHSVIEKGQTVTLRCDPISGHDNLYWYRRVMGKEIKFLLHFVKESKQDESGMPNNRFLAERTGGTYSTLKVQPAELEDSGVYFCASSPRTGWETEAFFGQGTRLTVV.

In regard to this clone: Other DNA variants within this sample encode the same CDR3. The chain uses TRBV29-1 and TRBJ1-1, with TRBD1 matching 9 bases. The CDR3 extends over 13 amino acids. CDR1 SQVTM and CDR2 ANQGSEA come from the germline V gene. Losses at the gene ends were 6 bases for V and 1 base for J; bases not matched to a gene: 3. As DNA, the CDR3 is TGCAGCGTGGGGGGACAGGGGAACACTGAAGCTTTCTTT. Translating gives CSVGGQGNTEAFF.

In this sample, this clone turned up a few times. CDR3 nucleotides: TGTGCCACCAAGCCACTAACGCGGAGACTAGCGGATTACAATGAGCAGTTCTTC. Encoded protein: CATKPLTRRLADYNEQFF. The rearrangement uses TRBV10-3 and TRBJ2-1; the match to TRBD2 covers 9 bases. The germline V gene has CDR1 ENHRY and CDR2 SYGVKD. J lost 4 bases, V lost 10 bases, and 20 bases had no gene match. CDR3 length: 18 amino acids.

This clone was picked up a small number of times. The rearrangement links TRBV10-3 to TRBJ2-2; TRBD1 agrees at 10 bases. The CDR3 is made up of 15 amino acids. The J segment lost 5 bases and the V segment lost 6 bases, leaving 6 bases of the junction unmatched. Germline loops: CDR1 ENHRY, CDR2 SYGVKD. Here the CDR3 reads CAISVGTGETGELFF. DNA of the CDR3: TGTGCCATCAGCGTCGGGACAGGGGAAACCGGGGAGCTGTTTTTT.

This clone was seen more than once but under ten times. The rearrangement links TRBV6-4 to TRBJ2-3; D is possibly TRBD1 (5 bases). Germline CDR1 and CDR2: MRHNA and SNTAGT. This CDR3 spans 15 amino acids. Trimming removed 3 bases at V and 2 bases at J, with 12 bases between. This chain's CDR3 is CASSDGGADTDTQYF. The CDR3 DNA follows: TGTGCCAGCAGTGATGGTGGGGCCGACACAGATACGCAGTATTTT.

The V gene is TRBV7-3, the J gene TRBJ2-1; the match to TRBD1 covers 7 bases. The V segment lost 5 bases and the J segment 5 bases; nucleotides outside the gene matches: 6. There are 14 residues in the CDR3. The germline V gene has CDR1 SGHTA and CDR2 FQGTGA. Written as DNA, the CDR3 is TGTGCCAGCAGCCAGGGACAGAATAACAATGAGCAGTTCTTC. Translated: CASSQGQNNNEQFF.

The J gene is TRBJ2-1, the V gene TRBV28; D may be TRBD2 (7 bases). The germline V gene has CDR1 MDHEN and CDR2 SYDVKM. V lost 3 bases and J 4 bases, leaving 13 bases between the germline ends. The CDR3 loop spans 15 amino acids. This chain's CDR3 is CASSFRGALYNEQFF. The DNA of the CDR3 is TGTGCCAGCAGTTTTCGGGGGGCACTATACAATGAGCAGTTCTTC.

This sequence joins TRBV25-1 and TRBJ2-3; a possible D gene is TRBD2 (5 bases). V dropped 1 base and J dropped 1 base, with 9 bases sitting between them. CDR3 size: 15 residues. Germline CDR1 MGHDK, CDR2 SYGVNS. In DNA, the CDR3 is TGTGCCAGCAGTGAATCGGGGTACGGCACAGATACGCAGTATTTT. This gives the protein CASSESGYGTDTQYF.

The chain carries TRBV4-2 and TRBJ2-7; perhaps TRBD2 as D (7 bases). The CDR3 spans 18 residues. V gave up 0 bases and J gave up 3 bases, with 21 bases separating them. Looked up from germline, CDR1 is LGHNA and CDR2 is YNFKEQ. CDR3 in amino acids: CASSQDNRGAGVSYEQYF. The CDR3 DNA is TGTGCCAGCAGCCAAGATAACCGGGGGGCCGGGGTCAGCTACGAGCAGTACTTC.

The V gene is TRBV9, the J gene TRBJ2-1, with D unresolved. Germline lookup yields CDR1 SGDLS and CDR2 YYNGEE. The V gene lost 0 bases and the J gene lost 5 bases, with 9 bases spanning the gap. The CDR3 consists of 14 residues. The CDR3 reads CASSVDGSDNEQFF. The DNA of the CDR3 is TGTGCCAGCAGCGTAGACGGCAGCGACAATGAGCAGTTCTTC.

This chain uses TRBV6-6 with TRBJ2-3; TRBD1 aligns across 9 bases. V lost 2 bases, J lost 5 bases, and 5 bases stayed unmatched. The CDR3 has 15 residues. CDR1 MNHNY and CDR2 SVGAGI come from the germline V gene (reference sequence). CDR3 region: CASSYVQGAGDTQYF. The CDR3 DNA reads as TGTGCCAGCAGTTACGTACAGGGGGCCGGAGATACGCAGTATTTT.

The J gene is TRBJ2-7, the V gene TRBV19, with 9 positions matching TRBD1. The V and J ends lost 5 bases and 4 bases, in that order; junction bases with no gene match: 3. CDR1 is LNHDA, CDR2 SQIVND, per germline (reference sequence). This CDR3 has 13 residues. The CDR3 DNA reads TGTGCCAGTAGTTTCGGACAGGGGTACGAGCAGTACTTC. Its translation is CASSFGQGYEQYF.

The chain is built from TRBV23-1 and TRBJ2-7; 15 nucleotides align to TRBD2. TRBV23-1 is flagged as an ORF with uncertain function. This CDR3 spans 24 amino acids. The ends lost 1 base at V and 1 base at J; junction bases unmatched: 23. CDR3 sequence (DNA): TGCGCCAGCAGTCAATTCGGGTTGCCCCGGTGCGGGACTAGCGGGAGGATCGGGTCCTACGAGCAGTACTTC. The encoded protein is CASSQFGLPRCGTSGRIGSYEQYF.